These 17 T cell receptor beta chains were sequenced from one sample in a study of OX40 agonist ivuxolimab in advanced cancers. Method: immunoSEQ multiplex PCR; TCRdb's copy keeps in-frame clones and lacks some. This table has roughly 24,000 clones, more than 75% appearing once. The sample was CD4+ or CD8+ T cells sorted from blood, taken in a trial of the OX40 agonist ivuxolimab. The receptors shown here come from an adult with an advanced solid tumor such as melanoma, head and neck, liver or kidney cancer.

The chain joins TRBV27 to TRBJ2-7; weak D call: TRBD1 (5 bases). From germline, CDR1 is MNHEY and CDR2 SMNVEV (reference sequence). The CDR3 has 14 residues. V lost 6 bases to trimming and J lost 3 bases, with 15 bases between them. The CDR3 nucleotides are TGTGCCAGCAGCCCGTGGGGCACAGTCTACGAGCAGTACTTC. Its protein is CASSPWGTVYEQYF.

There are a few counts of this clone. The chain couples TRBV30 to TRBJ2-7; no reliable D call. V was clipped by 2 bases and J by 5 bases, with 7 bases between them. Germline CDR1 GTSNPN, CDR2 SVGIG (reference sequence). The CDR3 is 11 amino acids. The CDR3 region is CAWSPGDEQYF. Written as DNA, the CDR3 is TGTGCCTGGAGTCCTGGGGACGAGCAGTACTTC. The complete variable domain, with remaining parts taken from reference TRBV30 and TRBJ2-7, reads SQTIHQWPATLVQPVGSPLSLECTVEGTSNPNLYWYRQAAGRGLQLLFYSVGIGQISSEVPQNLSASRPQDRQFILSSKKLLLSDSGFYLCAWSPGDEQYFGPGTRLTVT.

This clone was seen a few times. Other DNA sequences from this sample encode an identical CDR3 as well. The V and J genes are TRBV27 and TRBJ1-1, with a weak D call TRBD1 (5 bases). This CDR3 region has 15 residues. Trimming cost V 6 bases and J 1 base, with 15 bases left between them. Germline values: CDR1 MNHEY, CDR2 SMNVEV (reference sequence). The CDR3 spells CASSLSGTGNTEAFF. The CDR3 DNA reads as TGTGCCAGCAGCCTCTCCGGGACGGGGAACACTGAAGCTTTCTTT.

The chain uses TRBV4-1 and TRBJ2-1; 11 positions match TRBD2. The CDR3 has 16 residues. The germline gives CDR1 MGHRA, CDR2 YSYEKL. V lost 6 bases, J lost 2 bases, and 6 bases stayed unmatched. The CDR3 protein is CASSPRLAGTYNEQFF. In DNA, the CDR3 is TGCGCCAGCAGTCCACGACTAGCGGGGACCTACAATGAGCAGTTCTTC.

CDR3 coding DNA: TGCGCCAGCAGCTCTGAGAGCGGGAGGTACAATGAGCAGTTCTTC. It is translated as CASSSESGRYNEQFF. V gene TRBV5-1 combines with J gene TRBJ2-1; 9 bases agree with TRBD2. CDR3 length equals 15 residues. The V gene's germline CDR1 is SGHRS and CDR2 YFSETQ. V was clipped by 3 bases and J by 4 bases; unmatched bases: 5.

J is TRBJ2-5 and V is TRBV13, with a tentative D call TRBD2 (5 bases). V lost 5 bases and J lost 5, with 18 bases in between. Germline loops: CDR1 PRHDT, CDR2 FYEKMQ (reference sequence). CDR3 length: 15 amino acids. The CDR3 DNA sequence: TGTGCCAGCAGCACGACCCCGGGAATGCGGGAGACCCAGTACTTC. As protein: CASSTTPGMRETQYF.

The chain carries TRBV5-6 and TRBJ2-7; 9 bases are shared with TRBD1. The CDR3 covers 15 residues. J gave up 5 bases and V 4 bases, and 10 bases lay outside the gene matches. The germline V gene encodes CDR1 SGHDT and CDR2 YYEEEE. CDR3 sequence: CASSLYGQGQDEQYF. As DNA, the CDR3 is TGTGCCAGCAGCCTATATGGACAGGGGCAGGACGAGCAGTACTTC. Using reference TRBV5-6 and TRBJ2-7 for the parts outside the CDR3, the full variable domain is DAGVTQSPTHLIKTRGQQVTLRCSPKSGHDTVSWYQQALGQGPQFIFQYYEEEERQRGNFPDRFSGHQFPNYSSELNVNALLLGDSALYLCASSLYGQGQDEQYFGPGTRLTVT.

The chain is built from TRBV6-1 and TRBJ1-4; tentatively, D is TRBD1 (5 bases). Per the germline V gene, CDR1 is MNHNS and CDR2 is SASEGT. V gave up 3 bases and J gave up 8 bases, with 16 bases separating them. The CDR3 covers 15 residues. The CDR3 DNA follows: TGTGCCAGCAGTGATCGGCAGGGCTTTCCAGAAAAACTGTTTTTT. It is translated as CASSDRQGFPEKLFF.

This chain joins TRBV6-1 and TRBJ2-7; D is perhaps TRBD2 (6 bases). Germline assignment: CDR1 MNHNS and CDR2 SASEGT. The ends were cut back, 6 bases at V and 6 bases at J, with 18 bases in the middle. CDR3 size: 14 residues. The CDR3 DNA reads as TGTGCCAGCAGCAGCCTAGCGTCGGGGAGCGAGCAGTACTTC. This translates into CASSSLASGSEQYF.

The chain carries TRBV7-3 and TRBJ2-7; possible D gene TRBD1, 7 bases. CDR1 is SGHTA, CDR2 FQGTGA, per germline. The germline V and J ends were trimmed by 2 bases and 0 bases, with 11 bases remaining between them. The CDR3 length is 15 residues. The CDR3, as DNA: TGTGCCAGCAGCTTATACCAGGGGGGCTCCTACGAGCAGTACTTC. Its protein is CASSLYQGGSYEQYF.

V gene TRBV5-1 combines with J gene TRBJ2-3; TRBD1 matches at 7 bases. CDR1 is SGHRS, CDR2 YFSETQ, per germline. The CDR3 length is 15 residues. V shed 2 bases, J shed 1 base, and the junction held 4 bases outside the gene matches. The CDR3 DNA follows: TGCGCCAGCAGCTTCCGGGACAGTCGCACAGATACGCAGTATTTT. Encoded protein: CASSFRDSRTDTQYF.

CDR3 loop: CASTESDPYEQYF. Written as DNA, the CDR3 is TGTGCCAGCACCGAATCGGACCCCTACGAGCAGTACTTC. The chain is built from TRBV5-4 and TRBJ2-7; D unclear. CDR1 and CDR2 (germline): SGHNT, YYREEE (reference sequence). With 6 bases removed from V and 2 bases from J, the gap between germline ends came to 12 bases. CDR3 length equals 13 residues.

The rearrangement joins TRBV7-2 to TRBJ2-3; 11 bases agree with TRBD1. This CDR3 has 15 amino acids. The ends lost 2 bases at V and 5 bases at J; junction bases unmatched: 3. Germline assignment: CDR1 SGHTA and CDR2 FQGNSA. For the CDR3, the DNA is TGTGCCAGCAGCTTAATCGGGACAGGGGGAGATACGCAGTATTTT. Protein sequence: CASSLIGTGGDTQYF.

There are a few counts of this clone. The chain employs TRBV6-5 and TRBJ1-2; 7 bases map to TRBD1. This CDR3 is built from 14 residues. The ends lost 0 bases at V and 6 bases at J; junction bases unmatched: 4. Per germline, CDR1 MNHEY and CDR2 SVGAGI. For the CDR3, the DNA is TGTGCCAGCAGTTACTCACAGGGGAGAGATGGCTACACCTTC. This gives the protein CASSYSQGRDGYTF.

This rearrangement joins TRBV6-5 to TRBJ2-7, with D uncertain. The CDR3 loop spans 14 amino acids. V lost 2 bases and J 2 bases, leaving 10 bases between the germline ends. Looked up from germline, CDR1 is MNHEY and CDR2 is SVGAGI. In nucleotides, the CDR3 is TGTGCCAGCAGTTACGTGGCGGAGACCTACGAGCAGTACTTC. This translates into CASSYVAETYEQYF.

The rearrangement links TRBV10-3 to TRBJ2-3; TRBD1 agrees at 8 bases. The CDR3 spans 13 residues. CDR1 and CDR2 from the germline V gene are ENHRY and SYGVKD. Trimming at V came to 7 bases and at J to 3 bases, leaving 3 bases not matched to a gene. In nucleotides, the CDR3 is TGTGCCATCAACAGGGGGGAGACAGATACGCAGTATTTT. Translation gives CAINRGETDTQYF.

The V gene is TRBV27, the J gene TRBJ1-4; tentatively, D is TRBD1 (6 bases). Germline values: CDR1 MNHEY, CDR2 SMNVEV (reference sequence). The CDR3 spans 15 residues. V gave up 2 bases and J gave up 5 bases, with 12 bases separating them. For the CDR3, the DNA is TGTGCCAGCAGTTTAAGGGGCAGGGGAAATGAAAAACTGTTTTTT. Protein sequence: CASSLRGRGNEKLFF.